The 23 T cell receptor beta chains listed next were all sequenced from one sample in a study of blood T cells in healthy people across ages. Sample-barcoded 5' priming and a J-beta primer mix drove a second PCR of roughly 7 to 11 cycles. TCRdb re-called the 5' RACE reads with MiXCR, one entry per CDR3 protein. The data hold hundreds of thousands of distinct CDR3 sequences, with about half observed a single time. Material for sequencing was blood. Receptors originate from a woman aged 55-69 years in good health.

This clonotype was observed a handful of times. The genes are TRBV20-1 and TRBJ2-1; D call uncertain. CDR3 length equals 15 residues. V lost 5 bases to trimming and J lost 2 bases, with 16 bases between them. Germline V gene data show CDR1 as DFQATT and CDR2 as SNEGSKA (reference sequence). Written as DNA, the CDR3 is TGCAGTGCTGCCCGAGCGAGCATGGCCTACAATGAGCAGTTCTTC. Encoded protein: CSAARASMAYNEQFF.

The gene calls are TRBV29-1 and TRBJ2-7, with D unclear. Germline CDR1 SQVTM, CDR2 ANQGSEA. V was trimmed by 8 bases and J by 2 bases, leaving 13 bases between them. The CDR3 spans 12 residues. The CDR3 DNA is TGCAGCTCAGGACCGAGCCCCTACGAGCAGTACTTC. Translated, it gives CSSGPSPYEQYF.

In this sample, this clonotype turned up a few times. The chain recombines TRBV15 with TRBJ1-6, with D tentatively TRBD1 (5 bases). Germline CDR1 is LNHNV and CDR2 is YYDKDF (reference sequence). This CDR3 is built from 15 residues. The V end was cut by 4 bases, the J end by 4 bases, with 11 bases between. As DNA, the CDR3 is TGTGCCACCAGCACAAGACAGCGTTATAATTCACCCCTCCACTTT. It is translated as CATSTRQRYNSPLHF.

This clonotype was seen many times. CDR3 coding DNA: TGCAGTGCTAGAGACATGAAGAATGAGCAGTTCTTC. It yields the protein CSARDMKNEQFF. This chain links TRBV20-1 with TRBJ2-1; D gene ambiguous. Germline V CDR1 and CDR2: DFQATT, SNEGSKA (reference sequence). Trimming cost V 0 bases and J 7 bases, with 7 bases left between them. The CDR3 consists of 12 residues.

This clonotype has more than one count but fewer than ten. The CDR3 coding sequence is TGTGCCATCAGTGAGATACGGGCGGGAGAGACCCAGTACTTC. Translated, it gives CAISEIRAGETQYF. V gene TRBV10-3 combines with J gene TRBJ2-5, with D tentatively TRBD2 (5 bases). The germline gives CDR1 ENHRY, CDR2 SYGVKD. The V and J ends lost 2 bases and 4 bases respectively, with 11 bases between them. The CDR3 totals 14 residues.

The V and J genes are TRBV9 and TRBJ2-7; TRBD2 might be the D (5 bases). The CDR3 is made up of 14 amino acids. CDR1 is SGDLS, CDR2 YYNGEE, per germline. The germline V and J ends were trimmed by 4 bases and 2 bases, with 13 bases remaining between them. The CDR3 loop reads CASSYRGLAYEQYF. The CDR3 coding sequence is TGTGCCAGCAGCTACCGCGGGTTGGCCTACGAGCAGTACTTC. Full variable domain (outside the CDR3, taken from reference TRBV9 and TRBJ2-7): DSGVTQTPKHLITATGQRVTLRCSPRSGDLSVYWYQQSLDQGLQFLIQYYNGEERAKGNILERFSAQQFPDLHSELNLSSLELGDSALYFCASSYRGLAYEQYFGPGTRLTVT.

J is TRBJ2-1 and V is TRBV29-1; 8 nucleotides align to TRBD2. CDR1 SQVTM and CDR2 ANQGSEA come from the germline V gene. Losses at the gene ends were 6 bases for V and 7 bases for J; bases not matched to a gene: 11. CDR3 length: 14 amino acids. In nucleotides, the CDR3 is TGCAGCGTACCCACTAACGGGAGGGCGAATGAGCAGTTCTTC. It encodes CSVPTNGRANEQFF.

At least ten counts were recorded for this clonotype. The V call is TRBV20-1, the J call TRBJ1-2, with a weak D call TRBD1 (6 bases). The V gene's germline CDR1 is DFQATT and CDR2 SNEGSKA (reference sequence). V dropped 3 bases and J dropped 12 bases, with 14 bases sitting between them. CDR3 length equals 11 residues. Here the CDR3 reads CSASSRGQNTF. The CDR3 bases are TGCAGTGCTAGCAGTCGGGGACAAAACACCTTC.

V and J are TRBV25-1 and TRBJ2-1; 9 nucleotides align to TRBD2. Germline CDR1 reads MGHDK; CDR2 reads SYGVNS. The length of the CDR3 is 15 residues. With 7 bases clipped from V and 11 bases from J, the junction kept 15 bases outside the gene matches. Written as DNA, the CDR3 is TGTGCCAGCACGACTAGCGGCCAAAGGCAGAGGCAGCAGTTCTTC. This translates into CASTTSGQRQRQQFF.

This clonotype was detected a few times. V is TRBV7-2 and J is TRBJ2-5, with 7 bases matching TRBD1. Losses at the gene ends were 6 bases for V and 7 bases for J; bases not matched to a gene: 11. The CDR3 totals 14 residues. The V gene's germline CDR1 is SGHTA and CDR2 FQGNSA. CDR3 nucleotide sequence: TGTGCCAGCAGAGGGGACAGTTTTCTAGGGACCCAGTACTTC. This sequence encodes CASRGDSFLGTQYF. Variable domain in full (rest from reference TRBV7-2 and TRBJ2-5): GAGVSQSPSNKVTEKGKDVELRCDPISGHTALYWYRQSLGQGLEFLIYFQGNSAPDKSGLPSDRFSAERTGGSVSTLTIQRTQQEDSAVYLCASRGDSFLGTQYFGPGTRLLVL.

The chain links TRBV4-2 to TRBJ1-1; TRBD1 might be the D (5 bases). The CDR3 consists of 12 residues. V was clipped by 4 bases and J by 13 bases, with 16 bases between them. The V gene's germline CDR1 is LGHNA and CDR2 YNFKEQ. The CDR3 nucleotides read TGTGCCAGCAGCCCCTTTGAGGGGCGGAGTTTCTTT. This gives the protein CASSPFEGRSFF.

The chain carries TRBV5-4 and TRBJ2-7; 7 bases agree with TRBD2. This CDR3 region has 14 residues. CDR1 SGHNT and CDR2 YYREEE come from the germline V gene (reference sequence). The junction had 6 bases not matched to a gene; V was cut back by 4 bases and J by 2 bases. Here the CDR3 DNA reads TGTGCCAGCAGCGCTCGGGAGGCAACCTACGAGCAGTACTTC. The encoded protein is CASSAREATYEQYF. Variable domain in full (rest from reference TRBV5-4 and TRBJ2-7): ETGVTQSPTHLIKTRGQQVTLRCSSQSGHNTVSWYQQALGQGPQFIFQYYREEENGRGNFPPRFSGLQFPNYSSELNVNALELDDSALYLCASSAREATYEQYFGPGTRLTVT.

V is TRBV9 and J is TRBJ2-2; D unclear. The V end lost 0 bases, the J end lost 3 bases, and 6 bases lay between the germline ends. Germline CDR1 SGDLS, CDR2 YYNGEE. This CDR3 spans 14 amino acids. This CDR3 reads CASSVGRDTGELFF. CDR3 DNA: TGTGCCAGCAGCGTAGGCCGGGACACCGGGGAGCTGTTTTTT.

The CDR3 loop is CASSSGTETRYGYTF. CDR3 bases: TGTGCCAGCAGCTCAGGGACAGAAACCCGTTATGGCTACACCTTC. The chain carries TRBV7-2 and TRBJ1-2; 7 positions agree with TRBD1. V was pared by 4 bases and J by 5 bases, with 10 bases of the junction left unmatched. The CDR3 runs 15 residues. Germline loops: CDR1 SGHTA, CDR2 FQGNSA.

This clonotype was counted many times. This chain uses TRBV7-8 with TRBJ2-3; TRBD2 agrees at 9 bases. Germline CDR1 reads SGHVS; CDR2 reads FQNEAQ. J gave up 3 bases and V 4 bases, and 2 bases lay outside the gene matches. The CDR3 has 14 residues. The CDR3 protein is CASSSGLATDTQYF. Written as DNA, the CDR3 is TGTGCCAGCAGCTCTGGACTAGCGACAGATACGCAGTATTTT. The whole variable domain, filled in from reference TRBV7-8 and TRBJ2-3, reads GAGVSQSPRYKVAKRGQDVALRCDPISGHVSLFWYQQALGQGPEFLTYFQNEAQLDKSGLPSDRFFAERPEGSVSTLKIQRTQQEDSAVYLCASSSGLATDTQYFGPGTRLTVL.

The chain carries TRBV10-3 and TRBJ2-5; 9 bases are a match to TRBD1. Germline V lookup: CDR1 ENHRY, CDR2 SYGVKD. The V segment lost 2 bases and the J segment 2 bases; nucleotides outside the gene matches: 3. The CDR3 spans 15 residues. The DNA of the CDR3 is TGTGCCATCAGTGAGGTGGACAGGGGACAAGAGACCCAGTACTTC. Encoded protein: CAISEVDRGQETQYF.

The chain links TRBV24-1 to TRBJ2-3; TRBD2 agrees at 10 bases. J gave up 2 bases and V 4 bases, and 2 bases lay outside the gene matches. The germline gives CDR1 KGHDR, CDR2 SFDVKD. The CDR3 is 15 residues long. The CDR3 spells CATSEGTSDTDTQYF. CDR3 coding DNA: TGTGCCACCAGTGAAGGGACTAGCGACACAGATACGCAGTATTTT.

In regard to this clonotype: A junction boundary mismatches the germline segment, possibly from a read error. The chain recombines TRBV28 with TRBJ2-7; possibly TRBD1 for D (7 bases). This CDR3 comprises 14 residues. CDR1 is MDHEN and CDR2 is SYDVKM in the germline V gene. CDR3 sequence (DNA): TGTGCCAGCAGTGTATGGGTTTCAGGGGGGACGCAGTACTTC. Amino acid sequence: CASSVWVSGGTQYF.

This rearrangement joins TRBV20-1 to TRBJ2-1; 10 nucleotides agree with TRBD2. V lost 0 bases, J lost 6 bases, and 2 bases stayed unmatched. CDR3 size: 14 residues. Germline V gene sequence: CDR1 DFQATT, CDR2 SNEGSKA (reference sequence). Here the CDR3 DNA reads TGCAGTGCTAGAGATCCTAGCGGGGGCAATGAGCAGTTCTTC. Amino acid sequence: CSARDPSGGNEQFF.

This clonotype has only a few counts. This chain uses TRBV7-2 with TRBJ2-5, with 8 bases fitting TRBD1. With 5 bases clipped from V and 0 bases from J, the junction kept 8 bases outside the gene matches. This CDR3 contains 16 residues. Germline V gene lookup returns CDR1 SGHTA and CDR2 FQGNSA. CDR3 amino acids: CASSPHSGGYQETQYF. The CDR3 region has the DNA TGTGCCAGCAGCCCCCATTCAGGGGGCTACCAAGAGACCCAGTACTTC.

The CDR3 region is CASSYFQNNEQFF. The CDR3 coding sequence is TGTGCCAGCAGTTACTTCCAGAACAATGAGCAGTTCTTC. The chain has TRBV6-2 or TRBV6-3 and TRBJ2-1; unclear D gene. In germline, CDR1 is MNHEY, CDR2 SVGEGT. The CDR3 consists of 13 residues. V was trimmed by 1 base and J by 5 bases, leaving 6 bases between them.

This clonotype was found many times. The chain uses TRBV20-1 and TRBJ1-2; TRBD1 matches at 8 bases. The V gene end was trimmed by 3 bases and the J gene end by 7 bases; junction bases not matched to a gene: 1. The CDR3 spans 11 residues. Per the germline V gene, CDR1 is DFQATT and CDR2 is SNEGSKA (reference sequence). The CDR3 reads CSARDRVGYTF. For the CDR3, the DNA is TGCAGTGCTAGGGACAGGGTTGGCTACACCTTC.

The chain joins TRBV7-3 to TRBJ2-2; D could derive from TRBD1 or TRBD2 (5 bases each). Trimming took off 0 bases at V and 5 bases at J, with 13 bases between the two ends. CDR3 length: 16 amino acids. CDR1 is SGHTA and CDR2 is FQGTGA in the germline V gene. CDR3 DNA: TGTGCCAGCAGCTTAACCCGGGACGCAAAAACCGGGGAGCTGTTTTTT. Translated, it gives CASSLTRDAKTGELFF.